Sequencing of this T cell receptor (beta chain) was carried out in a study of chemoradiotherapy in HPV16-positive cancers. Study-level findings and limits: Functional assays defining HPV-specific T cells used only two HPV16-positive patients. During treatment, candidate HPV-specific clones and E7-related motifs expanded in tumor. HPV-responsive T-cell expansion during chemoradiotherapy was linked to improved recurrence-free survival in HPV16-positive patients.

On this clone itself: Antigen unknown.

TCRdb keeps only in-frame clones here, not all; method: immunoSEQ multiplex PCR. This table has under 30,000 clones, approximately 94% appearing once. From germline, CDR1 is MNHEY and CDR2 SVGAGI. The CDR3 runs 14 residues. Between the trimmed V and J ends, which lost 7 bases and 4 bases, there was a span of 14 bases. This specimen was taken from a patient who underwent chemoradiotherapy. The rearrangement uses TRBV6-5 and TRBJ1-3; D remains unclear. The TCR originated in a human donor with HPV-associated anogenital cancer. This chain's CDR3 is CASTKGRRGNTIYF. CDR3 nucleotides: TGTGCCAGCACCAAAGGTCGGAGAGGAAACACCATATATTTT.